A selection of T cell receptor beta chains follows, all from one sample in a study of T-cell reconstitution after alpha-beta-depleted transplantation in children. TCRdb recomputed calls from the PCR reads with MiXCR, one row per CDR3 protein. The repertoire holds 900,000 or so distinct CDR3 sequences, roughly 15% seen once, with approximately 5% in the top ten. The sample in question was PBMCs, mostly from graft donor cells, obtained 360 days after TCRalphabeta/CD19-depleted stem cell transplant. The receptors come from a male patient under 18 who had a stem cell transplant for acute lymphoblastic leukemia, so the T cells may come from the graft donor. Both conserved end residues are part of each CDR3.

TRBV11-3	TRBJ2-1	CASSPRDRGRNEQFF
TRBV6-2/TRBV6-3	TRBJ2-1	CASRDRSSYNEQFF
TRBV2	TRBJ1-2	CASAWTGGRAGATGYTF
TRBV5-4	TRBJ1-1	CASSGIRDHTEAFF
TRBV29-1	TRBJ2-1	CSVTASETPYNEQFF
TRBV7-2	TRBJ2-7	CASNHEVGRWSYEQYF
TRBV11-2	TRBJ2-3	CASSLWSVTDTQYF
TRBV14	TRBJ2-5	CASSPQLGETQYF
TRBV7-6	TRBJ1-4	CASSLGQGGANEKLFF
TRBV7-2	TRBJ2-1	CASTKAGGPGEQFF
TRBV7-3	TRBJ2-1	CASSLTPGGLEQFF
TRBV24-1	TRBJ2-1	CATSGGGRGLAGAPYNEQFF
TRBV21-1	TRBJ1-1	CASSKVGGTEAFF
TRBV3-1	TRBJ2-7	CASSQGIGPYEQYF
TRBV29-1	TRBJ2-5	CSVEDRGPQYF
TRBV2	TRBJ2-1	CASSEGARSPYEQFF
TRBV10-3	TRBJ2-7	CAISRDSYEQYF
TRBV5-1	TRBJ2-3	CASSGRTGYTQYF
TRBV12-3/TRBV12-4	TRBJ2-3	CASSGTEGDTQYF
TRBV29-1	TRBJ1-1	CSVDTLNTEAFF
TRBV20-1	TRBJ2-7	CSAVPGVTGSYEQYF
TRBV10-3	TRBJ1-1	CAPTLGAEETNTEAFF
TRBV12-3/TRBV12-4	TRBJ2-7	CASRPDRTSYEQYF
TRBV4-1	TRBJ2-7	CASSQVWARAISYEQYF
TRBV7-9	TRBJ2-7	CASSFRAGSYEQYF
TRBV11-2	TRBJ1-4	CASSSLRDRAEKLFF
TRBV28	TRBJ2-7	CASSYYDRGYEQYF
TRBV5-1	TRBJ2-1	CASRGPGSSYNEQFF
TRBV6-2/TRBV6-3	TRBJ1-2	CASSYSIRGYTF
TRBV11-2	TRBJ2-7	CASSLEATYEQYF
TRBV19	TRBJ2-4	CASSGGASGRVDIQYF
TRBV12-3/TRBV12-4	TRBJ2-2	CATLTVGPGELFF
TRBV5-1	TRBJ2-7	CASSSALAGAYEQYF
TRBV29-1	TRBJ2-5	CSVEDTGGFEETQYF
TRBV6-1	TRBJ1-3	CASTGQISGNTIYF
TRBV7-3	TRBJ2-1	CASSPQGLAGAGEQFF
TRBV5-1	TRBJ2-5	CASSLYIVSGETQYF
TRBV7-9	TRBJ2-3	CASSRWTSGRYTDTQYF
TRBV5-1	TRBJ1-5	CASSLATGPNQPQHF
TRBV5-1	TRBJ2-1	CASSFGGEPYNEQFF
TRBV20-1	TRBJ1-2	CSALWTVNYGYTF
TRBV5-4	TRBJ2-5	CASSLAQGLAVQETQYF
TRBV5-1	TRBJ2-2	CASSAGLANTGELFF
TRBV29-1	TRBJ2-4	CSVQRDNPNIQYF
TRBV6-1	TRBJ1-2	CASSPGTSGSYTF
TRBV5-1	TRBJ2-1	CASTRTSGVWDEQFF
TRBV12-3/TRBV12-4	TRBJ1-1	CASSPTTGVNTEAFF
TRBV5-4	TRBJ2-1	CASSYLAGGPHEQFF
TRBV3-1	TRBJ2-7	CASSQELALTYEQYF
TRBV21-1	TRBJ1-6	CASSKGVGLRDTDNSPLHF
TRBV2	TRBJ2-1	CASSGGLVVYNEQFF
TRBV20-1	TRBJ2-1	CSARGMTSYNEQFF